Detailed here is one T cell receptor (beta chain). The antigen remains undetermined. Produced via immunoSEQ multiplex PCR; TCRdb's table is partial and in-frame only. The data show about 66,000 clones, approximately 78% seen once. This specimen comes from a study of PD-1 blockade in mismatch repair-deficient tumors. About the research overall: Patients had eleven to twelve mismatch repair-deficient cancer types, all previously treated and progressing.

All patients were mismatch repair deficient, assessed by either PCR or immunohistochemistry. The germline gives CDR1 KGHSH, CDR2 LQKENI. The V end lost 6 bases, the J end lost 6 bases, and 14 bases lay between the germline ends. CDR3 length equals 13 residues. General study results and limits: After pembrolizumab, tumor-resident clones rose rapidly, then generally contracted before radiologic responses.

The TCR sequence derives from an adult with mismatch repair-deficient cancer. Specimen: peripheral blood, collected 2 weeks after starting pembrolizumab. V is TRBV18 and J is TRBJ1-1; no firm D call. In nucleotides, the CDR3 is TGTGCCAGCTCCACTGTGGGAGGCGCTGAAGCTTTCTTT. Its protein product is CASSTVGGAEAFF.